A single sample gave rise to the 17 T cell receptor beta chains below, sequenced in a study of T cell responses to AZD1222 COVID-19 vaccine. Method: immunoSEQ multiplex PCR; TCRdb's copy keeps in-frame clones and lacks some. Among 150,000 or so clones listed, about nine tenths were seen once. The sample in question was peripheral blood, obtained on day 0 of AZD1222 vaccination. The receptor source for this set is an adult in good health.

V and J are TRBV12-3 or TRBV12-4 and TRBJ1-5; 7 bases are a match to TRBD1. The J segment lost 6 bases and the V segment lost 5 bases, leaving 4 bases of the junction unmatched. The CDR3 is made up of 13 amino acids. Here the CDR3 DNA reads TGTGCCAGCAGTACAGGGGATGGTCAGCCCCAGCATTTT. This translates into CASSTGDGQPQHF.

The chain links TRBV14 to TRBJ1-6; perhaps TRBD1 as D (6 bases). The germline V gene encodes CDR1 SGHDN and CDR2 FVKESK. V lost 1 base to trimming and J lost 7 bases, with 8 bases between them. CDR3 size: 14 residues. The CDR3 DNA follows: TGTGCCAGCAGCCAAGTTCAGGGGAATTCACCCCTCCACTTT. This codes for CASSQVQGNSPLHF.

The rearrangement links TRBV7-9 to TRBJ1-1, with 8 positions matching TRBD1. From germline, CDR1 is SEHNR and CDR2 FQNEAQ (reference sequence). CDR3 length equals 13 residues. The V and J ends lost 2 bases and 8 bases, in that order; junction bases with no gene match: 4. This chain's CDR3 is CASSLSRDREAFF. The CDR3 DNA is TGTGCCAGCAGCTTAAGTCGGGACAGGGAAGCTTTCTTT.

The chain couples TRBV19 to TRBJ1-2; a possible D gene is TRBD1 (5 bases). Per germline, CDR1 LNHDA and CDR2 SQIVND (reference sequence). The CDR3 covers 13 residues. V was trimmed by 6 bases and J by 4 bases, leaving 12 bases between them. In nucleotides, the CDR3 is TGTGCCAGTAGAACAGGACCTAGCTATGGCTACACCTTC. It yields the protein CASRTGPSYGYTF.

This chain links TRBV10-3 with TRBJ2-7; TRBD1 might be the D (6 bases). Per the germline V gene, CDR1 is ENHRY and CDR2 is SYGVKD. CDR3 size: 15 residues. V was clipped by 3 bases and J by 0 bases, with 12 bases between them. The CDR3 bases are TGTGCCATCAGTGACCGGGACACCCACTCCTACGAGCAGTACTTC. This encodes CAISDRDTHSYEQYF.

CDR3 DNA sequence: TGTGCCAGCAGCGTAGCTGGGCGTGACACAGATACGCAGTATTTT. Translated: CASSVAGRDTDTQYF. The chain carries TRBV9 and TRBJ2-3; no firm D call. V lost 0 bases and J lost 2, with 10 bases in between. The CDR3 length is 15 residues. Per the germline V gene, CDR1 is SGDLS and CDR2 is YYNGEE.

CDR3 protein: CASSLGEQGALTYTF. The CDR3 bases are TGTGCCAGCAGCTTAGGGGAACAGGGGGCGTTAACCTACACCTTC. This sequence joins TRBV7-8 and TRBJ1-2; 9 bases map to TRBD1. The CDR3 is made up of 15 amino acids. Germline V lookup: CDR1 SGHVS, CDR2 FQNEAQ. V was clipped by 1 base and J by 10 bases; unmatched bases: 10.

V usage is TRBV2 and J usage is TRBJ2-7; possible D gene TRBD2, 6 bases. CDR1 SNHLY and CDR2 FYNNEI come from the germline V gene. V gave up 5 bases and J gave up 9 bases, with 14 bases separating them. The CDR3 has 12 amino acids. The CDR3 DNA is TGTGCCAGCAGTTTAAGCGGGCCGAGGCAGTACTTC. This gives the protein CASSLSGPRQYF. Together with reference TRBV2 and TRBJ2-7, the CDR3 gives the full variable domain: EPEVTQTPSHQVTQMGQEVILRCVPISNHLYFYWYRQILGQKVEFLVSFYNNEISEKSEIFDDQFSVERPDGSNFTLKIRSTKLEDSAMYFCASSLSGPRQYFGPGTRLTVT.

This clone was seen just once. This chain links TRBV7-3 with TRBJ1-6, with 7 nucleotides matching TRBD1. CDR1 is SGHTA, CDR2 FQGTGA, per germline. The length of the CDR3 is 15 residues. Trimming cost V 5 bases and J 6 bases; bases outside gene matches: 7. In nucleotides, the CDR3 is TGTGCCAGCAGCGTTGGACAGGCCACTAATTCACCCCTCCACTTT. Amino acid sequence: CASSVGQATNSPLHF.

This chain connects TRBV7-3 to TRBJ2-1; D unresolved. Germline CDR1 is SGHTA and CDR2 is FQGTGA. This CDR3 is 15 amino acids long. Trimming took off 4 bases at V and 4 bases at J, with 14 bases between the two ends. For the CDR3, the DNA is TGTGCCAGCAGCTCCTCATTAGTGGGTTACAATGAGCAGTTCTTC. It is translated as CASSSSLVGYNEQFF.

This chain connects TRBV24-1 to TRBJ1-1; D is uncertain. Germline V lookup: CDR1 KGHDR, CDR2 SFDVKD. This CDR3 contains 13 residues. Trimming removed 4 bases from V and 3 bases from J, with 8 bases in between. In nucleotides, the CDR3 is TGTGCCACCAGTGAATCTGGGGACACTGAAGCTTTCTTT. Residues: CATSESGDTEAFF.

The gene calls are TRBV19 and TRBJ1-1, with 8 bases lining up with TRBD1. CDR3 size: 15 residues. Per germline, CDR1 LNHDA and CDR2 SQIVND (reference sequence). J lost 2 bases, V lost 5 bases, and 7 bases had no gene match. CDR3 in amino acids: CASSPRTGSNTEAFF. CDR3 nucleotide sequence: TGTGCCAGTAGTCCACGGACAGGGAGTAACACTGAAGCTTTCTTT.

This chain connects TRBV11-1 to TRBJ1-1; D remains ambiguous. The CDR3 spans 15 residues. Trimming stripped 7 bases from V and 2 bases from J, with 17 bases between. Germline V CDR1 and CDR2: SGHAT, FQDESV (reference sequence). CDR3 amino acids: CASNSRTAINTEAFF. The CDR3 nucleotides are TGTGCCAGCAACTCCCGGACGGCCATTAACACTGAAGCTTTCTTT.

The chain employs TRBV11-2 and TRBJ2-5; 11 bases are a match to TRBD2. Germline V gene lookup returns CDR1 SGHAT and CDR2 FQNNGV. This CDR3 has 17 residues. V dropped 3 bases and J dropped 5; count of bases not matched to a gene: 11. CDR3 amino acids: CASSLALVAGGPETQYF. CDR3 DNA sequence: TGTGCCAGCAGCTTGGCCTTAGTAGCGGGGGGGCCTGAGACCCAGTACTTC. Drawing the rest from reference TRBV11-2 and TRBJ2-5, the complete variable domain is EAGVAQSPRYKIIEKRQSVAFWCNPISGHATLYWYQQILGQGPKLLIQFQNNGVVDDSQLPKDRFSAERLKGVDSTLKIQPAKLEDSAVYLCASSLALVAGGPETQYFGPGTRLLVL.

J is TRBJ2-7 and V is TRBV7-2; tentatively, D is TRBD1 (5 bases). Germline CDR1 and CDR2: SGHTA and FQGNSA. Trimming left V 2 bases short and J 4 bases short, with 12 bases between. CDR3 length: 14 amino acids. DNA of the CDR3: TGTGCCAGCAGCTTATCAGGGATCCCGTACGAGCAGTACTTC. Its protein product is CASSLSGIPYEQYF.

The CDR3 region has the DNA TGTGCCAGCAGCCAAGTTCTGGAGAGGACCCAGTACTTC. This translates into CASSQVLERTQYF. The J gene is TRBJ2-5, the V gene TRBV3-1 (or the pseudogene TRBV3-2); D uncertain. The V gene's germline CDR1 is LGHDT and CDR2 YNNKEL (reference sequence). The CDR3 is 13 amino acids. V gave up 1 base and J gave up 7 bases, with 10 bases separating them.

This clone was recorded only once. The V gene is TRBV7-2, the J gene TRBJ2-1; D is undetermined. Looked up from germline, CDR1 is SGHTA and CDR2 is FQGNSA. The length of the CDR3 is 12 residues. Trimming removed 5 bases from V and 7 bases from J, with 9 bases in between. CDR3 residues: CASSLHRNEQFF. DNA of the CDR3: TGTGCCAGCAGCCTCCATAGAAATGAGCAGTTCTTC.